The T cell receptor (beta chain) described here comes from a study of blood T cell repertoires in COVID-19. Study information: Collection of acute and convalescent COVID-19 samples took place in the United States, Italy and Spain.

Methods used by the authors: The assay estimated nucleated cells by amplifying reference gene primers. Assay: immunoSEQ multiplex PCR; the TCRdb copy retains only in-frame clones and omits some. D and trimming were read from the DNA, whereas the V and J calls and clone size are those reported in that table. The sample lists 90,000 to 120,000 clones, around 90% occurring once. The CDR3 is made up of 15 amino acids. Looked up from germline, CDR1 is SGHRS and CDR2 is YFSETQ. V was shortened by 0 bases and J by 3 bases, with 12 bases between the two germline ends. The chain combines TRBV5-1 with TRBJ1-1; D gene uncertain. The TCR comes from a human donor in a cohort sampled during active COVID-19. Sample: peripheral blood. For the CDR3, the DNA is TGCGCCAGCAGCTTGGTCCCGCCATCGGACACTGAAGCTTTCTTT. It is translated as CASSLVPPSDTEAFF.